Following are 23 T cell receptor beta chains from one sample sequenced in a study of cytomegalovirus exposure and HLA in healthy donors. Produced via immunoSEQ multiplex PCR; TCRdb's table is partial and in-frame only. The sample gives 250,000 to 400,000 clones, over 75% of which show up once; about 0.96% is in the top ten. Sequencing was performed on PBMCs. The receptors stem from a young man in good health and CMV-seronegative.

The CDR3 nucleotides read TGTGCCACCAGCAGGACGGGACAGGGGAATGAAAAACTGTTTTTT. Its protein is CATSRTGQGNEKLFF. The chain uses TRBV15 and TRBJ1-4; TRBD1 matches 10 bases. The V gene's germline CDR1 is LNHNV and CDR2 YYDKDF (reference sequence). The CDR3 sequence is 15 residues long. After removal of 3 bases from V and 5 bases from J, the junction contained 3 bases not matched to a gene.

V and J are TRBV10-3 and TRBJ2-7, with D possibly matching TRBD1 (6 bases). Germline-derived CDR1 and CDR2 are ENHRY and SYGVKD. Trimming pared 5 bases from V and 2 bases from J, leaving 10 bases between. The CDR3 is 13 residues long. CDR3 coding DNA: TGTGCCATCAGTTCCAGGGGACCCTACGAGCAGTACTTC. Protein: CAISSRGPYEQYF.

This rearrangement joins TRBV2 to TRBJ2-2, with 8 bases lining up with TRBD2. This CDR3 is 14 amino acids long. Losses at the gene ends were 8 bases for V and 3 bases for J; bases not matched to a gene: 5. The germline V gene has CDR1 SNHLY and CDR2 FYNNEI. CDR3 DNA sequence: TGTGCCAGCGGCCGGGGGGGTTACACCGGGGAGCTGTTTTTT. Its translation: CASGRGGYTGELFF.

The V gene is TRBV25-1, the J gene TRBJ2-5, with 8 positions matching TRBD1. V dropped 7 bases and J dropped 5; count of bases not matched to a gene: 3. Germline V gene lookup returns CDR1 MGHDK and CDR2 SYGVNS. The CDR3 has 12 residues. The CDR3 DNA sequence: TGTGCCAGCATCGGGGACAGGGAGACCCAGTACTTC. Translation: CASIGDRETQYF.

The V and J genes are TRBV29-1 and TRBJ1-3; perhaps TRBD1 as D (6 bases). V lost 5 bases to trimming and J lost 4 bases, with 12 bases between them. This CDR3 contains 13 residues. Germline V lookup: CDR1 SQVTM, CDR2 ANQGSEA. The CDR3 coding sequence is TGCAGCGTTAACAGGGTGGGCGGAAACACCATATATTTT. It yields the protein CSVNRVGGNTIYF. Together with reference TRBV29-1 and TRBJ1-3, the CDR3 gives the full variable domain: SAVISQKPSRDICQRGTSLTIQCQVDSQVTMMFWYRQQPGQSLTLIATANQGSEATYESGFVIDKFPISRPNLTFSTLTVSNMSPEDSSIYLCSVNRVGGNTIYFGEGSWLTVV.

The V gene is TRBV5-1, the J gene TRBJ2-7; 9 positions match TRBD2. V dropped 2 bases and J dropped 5; count of bases not matched to a gene: 11. This CDR3 is built from 16 residues. The germline V gene encodes CDR1 SGHRS and CDR2 YFSETQ. Written as DNA, the CDR3 is TGCGCCAGCAGCTTCTTTGGCGGGGGGGCCTTGGACGAGCAGTACTTC. Translated: CASSFFGGGALDEQYF.

Notes on this clone: This sample includes further DNA sequences coding for the same CDR3. V gene TRBV2 combines with J gene TRBJ2-3, with D perhaps TRBD2 (6 bases). This CDR3 spans 14 amino acids. Germline lookup yields CDR1 SNHLY and CDR2 FYNNEI. The V end was cut by 6 bases, the J end by 2 bases, with 12 bases between. The CDR3 spells CASSWGVLTDTQYF. The DNA of the CDR3 is TGTGCCAGCAGCTGGGGGGTCCTCACAGATACGCAGTATTTT.

The chain has TRBV28 and TRBJ1-5, with 9 bases lining up with TRBD1. The germline CDR1 and CDR2 sequences are MDHEN and SYDVKM. Trimming took 2 bases from V and 1 from J; bases not matched to a gene: 9. This CDR3 region has 18 residues. CDR3 residues: CASSLGGQGWWSNQPQHF. The CDR3 region has the DNA TGTGCCAGCAGTTTAGGGGGACAGGGATGGTGGAGCAATCAGCCCCAGCATTTT.

The V call is TRBV4-3, the J call TRBJ2-3; weak D call: TRBD1 (6 bases). Germline CDR1 is LGHNA and CDR2 is YSLEER. The CDR3 sequence is 18 residues long. V dropped 4 bases and J dropped 1 base, with 21 bases sitting between them. The CDR3 region is CASSRQGLKPAGTDTQYF. The CDR3 nucleotides are TGCGCCAGCAGCCGTCAGGGGCTCAAACCCGCCGGCACAGATACGCAGTATTTT.

This chain connects TRBV6-1 to TRBJ1-5; TRBD1 agrees at 9 bases. Germline assignment: CDR1 MNHNS and CDR2 SASEGT. With V trimmed by 0 bases and J by 4 bases, 1 base remained unmatched. The CDR3 spans 15 residues. The CDR3 here is CASSEAGTGNQPQHF. CDR3 DNA sequence: TGTGCCAGCAGTGAAGCCGGGACAGGGAATCAGCCCCAGCATTTT.

The chain joins TRBV7-9 to TRBJ1-4, with 7 bases fitting TRBD1. Germline CDR1 SEHNR, CDR2 FQNEAQ (reference sequence). V gave up 8 bases and J gave up 3 bases; unmatched junction bases: 6. The CDR3 is 14 amino acids. The CDR3 here is CASREGTANEKLFF. The CDR3 DNA reads TGTGCCAGCCGCGAGGGGACAGCTAATGAAAAACTGTTTTTT.

The CDR3 protein is CASRDRGDQETQYF. The CDR3 nucleotides read TGTGCCAGCCGGGACAGGGGGGACCAAGAGACCCAGTACTTC. J is TRBJ2-5 and V is TRBV6-6; 11 nucleotides match TRBD1. In germline, CDR1 is MNHNY, CDR2 SVGAGI (reference sequence). This CDR3 has 14 amino acids. Unmatched junction bases numbered 2, after V lost 8 bases and J lost 0 bases.

The chain joins TRBV4-1 to TRBJ1-3, with 7 bases identical to TRBD1. The germline gives CDR1 MGHRA, CDR2 YSYEKL. V lost 4 bases, J lost 3 bases, and 15 bases stayed unmatched. The CDR3 extends over 18 amino acids. DNA of the CDR3: TGCGCCAGCAGCCCGCGCGAGGGGGCCGGGGGCTTTGGAAACACCATATATTTT. Residues: CASSPREGAGGFGNTIYF.

This chain uses TRBV6-5 with TRBJ2-6, with D hard to call. The ends were cut back, 0 bases at V and 4 bases at J, with 10 bases in the middle. The CDR3 is 16 residues long. CDR1 and CDR2 (germline): MNHEY, SVGAGI. Here the CDR3 DNA reads TGTGCCAGCAGTTACTCGTGGGCCGCGGGGGCCAACGTCCTGACTTTC. Protein sequence: CASSYSWAAGANVLTF.

CDR3 DNA sequence: TGTGCCAGCAGTCCCGGGACTAGCGGCTACAATGAGCAGTTCTTC. As protein: CASSPGTSGYNEQFF. The chain uses TRBV5-6 and TRBJ2-1; the match to TRBD2 covers 11 bases. The CDR3 extends over 15 amino acids. V shed 5 bases and J 3 bases; nucleotides not matched to a gene: 4. Germline CDR1 reads SGHDT; CDR2 reads YYEEEE. The complete variable domain, with remaining parts taken from reference TRBV5-6 and TRBJ2-1, reads DAGVTQSPTHLIKTRGQQVTLRCSPKSGHDTVSWYQQALGQGPQFIFQYYEEEERQRGNFPDRFSGHQFPNYSSELNVNALLLGDSALYLCASSPGTSGYNEQFFGPGTRLTVL.

V and J are TRBV20-1 and TRBJ1-1; D not resolved. The CDR3 totals 11 residues. Trimming removed 4 bases from V and 1 base from J, with 4 bases in between. Per germline, CDR1 DFQATT and CDR2 SNEGSKA (reference sequence). The CDR3 here is CSAIRNTEAFF. As DNA, the CDR3 is TGCAGTGCTATCAGGAACACTGAAGCTTTCTTT.

The chain recombines TRBV7-6 with TRBJ1-1; D perhaps matches TRBD1 (5 bases). The V end was cut by 4 bases, the J end by 4 bases, with 10 bases between. The germline CDR1 and CDR2 sequences are SGHVS and FNYEAQ. The CDR3 runs 13 residues. CDR3 sequence: CASSSAGSTEAFF. CDR3 nucleotides: TGTGCCAGCAGCTCAGCAGGGAGCACTGAAGCTTTCTTT.

This clone appeared once. Other DNA sequences of this sample code for an identical CDR3. This chain connects TRBV5-1 to TRBJ2-7; TRBD2 aligns across 8 bases. This CDR3 contains 14 residues. Trimming removed 0 bases from V and 2 bases from J; junction bases left unmatched: 1. The germline V gene has CDR1 SGHRS and CDR2 YFSETQ. CDR3 DNA sequence: TGCGCCAGCAGCTTGGCGGGGGGGACCTACGAGCAGTACTTC. Encoded protein: CASSLAGGTYEQYF.

This clone was recorded once. The chain is built from TRBV6-1 and TRBJ2-2, with 7 bases fitting TRBD2. The CDR3 loop spans 14 amino acids. Germline V gene lookup returns CDR1 MNHNS and CDR2 SASEGT. Trimming at V came to 6 bases and at J to 1 base, leaving 2 bases not matched to a gene. CDR3 region: CASRIAGNTGELFF. CDR3 DNA sequence: TGTGCCAGCAGAATAGCGGGGAACACCGGGGAGCTGTTTTTT.

This chain uses TRBV20-1 with TRBJ2-5; the D gene is possibly TRBD1 (6 bases). CDR1 is DFQATT and CDR2 is SNEGSKA in the germline V gene (reference sequence). V shed 2 bases and J shed 5 bases, with 6 bases lying between them. The CDR3 length is 11 residues. Here the CDR3 reads CSARRGETQYF. As DNA, the CDR3 is TGCAGTGCTAGAAGGGGGGAGACCCAGTACTTC.

The sample holds one count of this clone. The CDR3 DNA reads as TGCGCCAGCAGCTTGGAAGGGGGTAGTGGTGAGCAGTTCTTC. This encodes CASSLEGGSGEQFF. The genes are TRBV5-1 and TRBJ2-1, with a weak D call TRBD1 (6 bases). The germline CDR1 and CDR2 sequences are SGHRS and YFSETQ. Trimming shortened V by 0 bases and J by 9 bases, and 13 bases separated the two germline ends. This CDR3 contains 14 residues.

This clone has more than one count but fewer than ten. The J gene is TRBJ1-5, the V gene TRBV6-6; D is uncertain. Germline V gives CDR1 MNHNY, CDR2 SVGAGI (reference sequence). V lost 5 bases, J lost 2 bases, and 7 bases lay in between. This CDR3 contains 13 residues. CDR3 protein: CASSNQGNQPQHF. CDR3 coding DNA: TGTGCCAGCAGTAACCAGGGCAATCAGCCCCAGCATTTT.

The chain is built from TRBV9 and TRBJ1-4; 9 positions match TRBD1. Trimming removed 3 bases from V and 7 bases from J; junction bases left unmatched: 7. Germline assignment: CDR1 SGDLS and CDR2 YYNGEE. This CDR3 region has 15 residues. The CDR3 loop is CASSGDRGRGEKLFF. In nucleotides, the CDR3 is TGTGCCAGCAGCGGCGACAGGGGGAGGGGTGAAAAACTGTTTTTT. Supplemented by reference TRBV9 and TRBJ1-4, the full variable domain reads DSGVTQTPKHLITATGQRVTLRCSPRSGDLSVYWYQQSLDQGLQFLIQYYNGEERAKGNILERFSAQQFPDLHSELNLSSLELGDSALYFCASSGDRGRGEKLFFGSGTQLSVL.